The T cell receptor (beta chain) under discussion was sequenced for a study of T cells in Graves' hyperthyroidism and ophthalmopathy. Germline V gives CDR1 SNHLY, CDR2 FYNNEI. CDR3 length: 13 amino acids. The V and J ends lost 6 bases and 7 bases respectively, with 13 bases between them. Study-level findings and limits: Among thyroid clonotypes expanded above 0.001, most also appeared in blood. Patients with ophthalmopathy were separated from those with stable hyperthyroidism by a 13 V-J model.

Amplification of TCR beta CDR3 regions used RNA as the template. HTBI primers were the set used in a first-round RT-PCR of the TCR CDR3. TCRdb ran MiXCR on the multiplex PCR reads and lists one entry per CDR3 protein. The table lists approximately 400,000 distinct CDR3 sequences, around 16% of them singletons. At least ten counts were recorded for this clonotype. Its cognate antigen is unknown. Disease duration under 2 months; hyperthyroidism patients were aged 18 to 65. Diagnostic assessment was based on clinical symptoms, serum thyroxine and TRAb, thyroid ultrasound and orbital computed tomography. The V and J genes are TRBV2 and TRBJ1-5; D remains unclear. This clonotype originated in a woman aged 18-29 years with Graves' hyperthyroidism that later progressed to Graves' ophthalmopathy. The sample was blood. The CDR3 sequence: CASSSPLGQPQHF. CDR3 coding DNA: TGTGCCAGCAGCAGTCCACTTGGGCAGCCCCAGCATTTT. Full variable domain (remainder filled in from reference TRBV2 and TRBJ1-5): EPEVTQTPSHQVTQMGQEVILRCVPISNHLYFYWYRQILGQKVEFLVSFYNNEISEKSEIFDDQFSVERPDGSNFTLKIRSTKLEDSAMYFCASSSPLGQPQHFGDGTRLSIL.